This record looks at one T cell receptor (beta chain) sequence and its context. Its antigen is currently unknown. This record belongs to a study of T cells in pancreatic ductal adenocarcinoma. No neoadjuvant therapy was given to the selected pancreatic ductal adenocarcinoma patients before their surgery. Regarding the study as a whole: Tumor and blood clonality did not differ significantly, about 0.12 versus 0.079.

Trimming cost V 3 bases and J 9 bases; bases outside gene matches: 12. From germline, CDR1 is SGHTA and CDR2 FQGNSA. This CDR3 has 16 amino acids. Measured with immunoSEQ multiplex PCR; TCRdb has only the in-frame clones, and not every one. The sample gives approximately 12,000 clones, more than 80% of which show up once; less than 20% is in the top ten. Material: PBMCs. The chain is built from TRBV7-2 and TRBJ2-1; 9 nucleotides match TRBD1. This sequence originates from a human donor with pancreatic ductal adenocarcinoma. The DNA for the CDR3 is TGTGCCAGCAGCTTCACCGGGACAGGGTATGGAAGTGAGCAGTTCTTC. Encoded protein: CASSFTGTGYGSEQFF.